This TCR beta chain was obtained from a study of blood T cell repertoires in COVID-19. About the research overall: COVID-19 samples from acute and convalescent phases originated in the United States, Italy and Spain. T cells, B-cell-depleted T cells, or PBMCs provided the cDNA or gDNA that served as material.

Patients from Seattle were sampled longitudinally, starting during active infection. This clone was observed once. Per the original data handling: Estimation of nucleated cell counts was performed using reference gene primer amplification. Repertoires were generated with immunoSEQ multiplex PCR, while TCRdb's copy carries only in-frame clones and drops some. V, J and clone size derive from that table, while D and trimming were established from the DNA sequence. The repertoire consists of a few hundred thousand clones, with around 87% occurring once and the leading ten covering more than 0.85%. Sequencing was done on a sample of peripheral blood. The source of this sequence is a woman aged 40 to 49 with COVID-19, enrolled during active disease.

CDR3 DNA sequence: TGTGCCATCAGGAGGGACAGGGATGAAAAACTGTTTTTT. Its translation is CAIRRDRDEKLFF. The gene calls are TRBV10-3 and TRBJ1-4, with 9 nucleotides matching TRBD1. Germline CDR1 reads ENHRY; CDR2 reads SYGVKD. The CDR3 spans 13 residues. V lost 6 bases and J lost 6; bases outside the gene matches: 2.